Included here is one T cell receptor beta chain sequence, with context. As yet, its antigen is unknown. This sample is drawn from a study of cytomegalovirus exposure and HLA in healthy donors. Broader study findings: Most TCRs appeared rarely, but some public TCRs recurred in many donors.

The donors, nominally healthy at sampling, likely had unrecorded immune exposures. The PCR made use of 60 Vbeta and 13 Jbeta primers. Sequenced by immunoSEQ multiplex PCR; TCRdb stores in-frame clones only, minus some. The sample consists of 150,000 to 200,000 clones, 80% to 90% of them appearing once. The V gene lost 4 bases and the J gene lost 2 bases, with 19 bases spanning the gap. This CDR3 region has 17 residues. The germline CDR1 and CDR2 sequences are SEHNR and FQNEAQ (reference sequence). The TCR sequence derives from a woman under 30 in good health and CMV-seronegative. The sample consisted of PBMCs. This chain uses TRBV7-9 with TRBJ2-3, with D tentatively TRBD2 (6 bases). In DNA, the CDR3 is TGTGCCAGCAGCTCAACCCCAGCGGGTACAATCACAGATACGCAGTATTTT. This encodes CASSSTPAGTITDTQYF.